This T cell receptor beta chain was identified in a study of spatial heterogeneity in lung cancer (dated by TCRdb to between 2018 and 2020). With regard to the full study: Beta-chain transcripts were consistently detected in greater numbers than alpha-chain transcripts, which likely reflected higher beta-chain transcript abundance. In the raw uncorrected reads, each unique combination of TCR and UMI appeared more than ten times on average. In non-small cell lung cancer, the study quantitatively compared TCR alpha and beta repertoires across several tumor regions, matched nontumor lung, and blood. Nonsynonymous mutation counts, determined by whole-exome sequencing of tumor tissue, were related to features of the TCR repertoire. Both alpha and beta chains were TCR-sequenced in samples taken at surgery, namely 220 tumor regions, 62 to 70 matched nontumor lung samples and 56 PBMC samples.

The time point label corresponds to: sample taken at primary tumor resection. Whole RNA extracted from tumor and nontumor lung tissue, or from cryopreserved PBMC samples, was used for TCR sequencing without cell sorting. The donors were some 72 patients from the lung TRACERx cohort who had early-stage, untreated non-small cell lung cancer. Only patients for whom sufficient RNA was available from at least two tumor regions were selected for TCR sequencing. On the study overall, not on this receptor specifically: Ubiquitous expanded tumor TCRs were detected in blood more often at tumor resection than at routine follow-up. Additional single-cell paired TCR alpha and beta sequencing was considered necessary to confirm, at a functional level, the hypothesis that regional TCRs recognize regional mutations.

A remark on this clonotype: Its antigen remains undetermined. No much larger clonotype is one base removed from it; base qualities were not supplied.

Libraries were constructed by 5' RACE. The sequencer listed for this sample is NextSeq 500. In the TCR library protocol, a unique molecular identifier was attached to each TCR cDNA molecule so that PCR and sequencing errors could be corrected. As for the original processing: Decombinator tools were used for TCR identification, UMI-based error correction and CDR3 extraction. TCRs above a frequency of 2 per 1,000, corresponding to the top 1% of the tumor frequency distribution, were defined as expanded. Renyi diversity was computed with the R vegan package after each repertoire had been subsampled 100 times to 5,000 TCRs. CDR3 similarity networks were built from amino acid triplet string-kernel similarity, with CDR3s being connected when pairwise similarity was above 0.82. TCRdb trimmed the raw reads at Q25, called clones with MiXCR and kept productive beta chains. Rows matching on CDR3 protein sequence are summarized as one entry with the most common DNA and genes. The V and J calls shown here were made by TCRdb, not taken from the authors' results. Across this sample there are 60,000 to 90,000 distinct CDR3 sequences, with roughly 14% seen only once. The ten largest clones represent roughly 6.7% of the sample.

Trimming leaves V shorter by 1 base and J shorter by 1 base, with the junction holding 1 base beyond the gene matches. The CDR3 covers 15 residues, taking in both the cysteine and the phenylalanine. Only the CDR3 DNA stays, 45 bases, in frame from base 1. For CDR1 and CDR2, the germline V gene lists KGHSH and LQKENI. The V gene is TRBV18 and the J gene is TRBJ1-5, with 7 junctional bases fitting TRBD1. This specimen was PBMCs, taken at surgery. The sequence was obtained from a male donor with early-stage non-small cell lung cancer. This receptor has the CDR3 CASSPQGASNQPQHF. DNA sequence: TGTGCCAGCTCACCACAGGGGGCGAGCAATCAGCCCCAGCATTTT.